These T cell receptor beta chains were read from a single sample in a study of shared clonotypes between healthy human individuals. The table came from immunoSEQ multiplex PCR; TCRdb's copy has only in-frame clones and leaves some out. Among roughly 1,000,000 clones listed, 75% to 85% were seen once. Sequenced material: memory CD4+ T cells from PBMCs. Source of these receptors: a man between 18 and 35 years old in good health. Some clones in this sample may be carry-over from other donors' samples. Both conserved end residues are part of each CDR3. A D gene is named only where the DNA matches it firmly. A clone size is listed for some rows: how often the clone was seen (once, few, many), or a class if it is expanded.

DNA: TGTGCCAGCAGCCCCGCGGGGGGGCGCCGGGATACGCAGTATTTT
CDR3: CASSPAGGRRDTQYF
size: -
V: TRBV4-2
J: TRBJ2-3
D: TRBD2

DNA: TGTGCCAGCAGCTTAACGGACAGGGGAACTGAAGCTTTCTTT
CDR3: CASSLTDRGTEAFF
size: -
V: TRBV7-3
J: TRBJ1-1
D: TRBD1

DNA: TGTGCCAGCAGCTCCGGGACTAGCGCGAACCAAGAGACCCAGTACTTC
CDR3: CASSSGTSANQETQYF
size: -
V: TRBV7-3
J: TRBJ2-5
D: TRBD2

DNA: TGCGCCAGCAGCCCGGACCCGACAGGTAACAATCAGCCCCAGCATTTT
CDR3: CASSPDPTGNNQPQHF
size: -
V: TRBV5-1
J: TRBJ1-5
D: -

DNA: TGTGCCAGCCGGACAGAGTACTATGGCTACACCTTC
CDR3: CASRTEYYGYTF
size: once
V: TRBV2
J: TRBJ1-2
D: -

DNA: TGCGCCAGCAGCTTAATGGGCTCCCAGTCCTATGGCTACACCTTC
CDR3: CASSLMGSQSYGYTF
size: once
V: TRBV5-1
J: TRBJ1-2
D: -

DNA: TGTGCCAGCAGCTTAGATGGCAATGTTCAGTACTTC
CDR3: CASSLDGNVQYF
size: -
V: TRBV11-2
J: TRBJ2-4
D: -

DNA: TGTGCCAGCGGACCACAGGGTTACTACGAGCAGTACTTC
CDR3: CASGPQGYYEQYF
size: -
V: TRBV27
J: TRBJ2-7
D: -

DNA: TGCAGCGCAAACAGGGCAGAAGAGACCCAGTACTTC
CDR3: CSANRAEETQYF
size: -
V: TRBV29-1
J: TRBJ2-5
D: -

DNA: TGTGCCAGCAGTTACGTCCGCGGGAGTGGCTACGAGCAGTACTTC
CDR3: CASSYVRGSGYEQYF
size: -
V: TRBV6-6
J: TRBJ2-7
D: TRBD2

DNA: TGTGCCAGCAGCGTAGACCCCACAGGGTACACTGAAGCTTTCTTT
CDR3: CASSVDPTGYTEAFF
size: few
V: TRBV9
J: TRBJ1-1
D: -

DNA: TGTGCCAGCAGTGAATCAGGGGGCGGTGAAAAACTGTTTTTT
CDR3: CASSESGGGEKLFF
size: -
V: TRBV25-1
J: TRBJ1-4
D: TRBD1

DNA: TGTGCCAGCAGCTTGACTAGCGGGAGGGTCTACGAGCAGTACTTC
CDR3: CASSLTSGRVYEQYF
size: -
V: TRBV7-8
J: TRBJ2-7
D: TRBD2

DNA: TGTGCCAGCAGCTCCGGACTAGCGGGATTCACAGATACGCAGTATTTT
CDR3: CASSSGLAGFTDTQYF
size: -
V: TRBV5-8
J: TRBJ2-3
D: TRBD2

DNA: TGTGCCAGCAGCTACTACCGACTAGCCGCTTTCTACGAGCAGTACTTC
CDR3: CASSYYRLAAFYEQYF
size: -
V: TRBV6-6
J: TRBJ2-7
D: TRBD2

DNA: TGCGCCAGCAGCTTGGGAACAGTGAACACTGAAGCTTTCTTT
CDR3: CASSLGTVNTEAFF
size: -
V: TRBV5-1
J: TRBJ1-1
D: -

DNA: TGTGCCAGCAGTTTAAATAGTCCATACAATGAGCAGTTCTTC
CDR3: CASSLNSPYNEQFF
size: many
V: TRBV28
J: TRBJ2-1
D: -

DNA: TGTGCCAGCCTCCCCGCGGGTGGGAATAGCAATCAGCCCCAGCATTTT
CDR3: CASLPAGGNSNQPQHF
size: -
V: TRBV7-8
J: TRBJ1-5
D: -

DNA: TGTGCCAGCAGTCCCTCCTCCCAGAGCTCCTACAATGAGCAGTTCTTC
CDR3: CASSPSSQSSYNEQFF
size: -
V: TRBV28
J: TRBJ2-1
D: -

DNA: TGCGCCAGCAGCTCCGGGGGGACCACAGATACGCAGTATTTT
CDR3: CASSSGGTTDTQYF
size: -
V: TRBV5-1
J: TRBJ2-3
D: TRBD2

DNA: TGTGCCAGCAGTTCCCCCCCCCAGGGCGCCTACGAGCAGTACTTC
CDR3: CASSSPPQGAYEQYF
size: -
V: TRBV28
J: TRBJ2-7
D: -

DNA: TGTGCCAGCTCACCGATGACAGGTTCGAACACTGAAGCTTTCTTT
CDR3: CASSPMTGSNTEAFF
size: -
V: TRBV18
J: TRBJ1-1
D: -

DNA: TGTGCCAGCAGCTTAACCAATGCAGCGGGAGGGCCGGGAAATGAGCAGTTCTTC
CDR3: CASSLTNAAGGPGNEQFF
size: -
V: TRBV7-3
J: TRBJ2-1
D: TRBD2

DNA: TGTGCCAGCACTGGCCGGGAGGGCACTGAAGCTTTCTTT
CDR3: CASTGREGTEAFF
size: -
V: TRBV2
J: TRBJ1-1
D: -

DNA: TGTGCCAGCAGTTCCTTTAGGGAGCAGTTCTTC
CDR3: CASSSFREQFF
size: -
V: TRBV28
J: TRBJ2-1
D: -

DNA: TGTGCCAGCAGTGGGGACTCTCGGGAGCAGTTCTTC
CDR3: CASSGDSREQFF
size: -
V: TRBV2
J: TRBJ2-1
D: -

DNA: TGTGCCAGCAGCCCGGGATACTACAATGAGCAGTTCTTC
CDR3: CASSPGYYNEQFF
size: -
V: TRBV7-3
J: TRBJ2-1
D: -

DNA: TGTGCCAGCAGCTCCGGGACTAGCGCGTTAGCCAAAAACATTCAGTACTTC
CDR3: CASSSGTSALAKNIQYF
size: -
V: TRBV5-4
J: TRBJ2-4
D: TRBD2

DNA: TGTGCCAGCAGTTCCGGACTAGCGGGCGCCTTCTCCTACAATGAGCAGTTCTTC
CDR3: CASSSGLAGAFSYNEQFF
size: once
V: TRBV28
J: TRBJ2-1
D: TRBD2

DNA: TGCGCCAGCAGCTTCGGCAGGGGAGGCGAGCAGTACTTC
CDR3: CASSFGRGGEQYF
size: -
V: TRBV5-1
J: TRBJ2-7
D: -

DNA: TGTGCCAGCAGTGTGTCCGACAATGAGCAGTTCTTC
CDR3: CASSVSDNEQFF
size: -
V: TRBV2
J: TRBJ2-1
D: -

DNA: TGTGCCAGCAGTGAAGGGTTCCCCTATGTTGCCAACGTCCTGACTTTC
CDR3: CASSEGFPYVANVLTF
size: -
V: TRBV2
J: TRBJ2-6
D: -

DNA: TGCAGCGTGGGACTAGCGGGATCCTCAGATACGCAGTATTTT
CDR3: CSVGLAGSSDTQYF
size: -
V: TRBV29-1
J: TRBJ2-3
D: TRBD2

DNA: TGTGCCAGCAGTTTAACTGGAAACACCATATATTTT
CDR3: CASSLTGNTIYF
size: -
V: TRBV28
J: TRBJ1-3
D: -

DNA: TGTGCCAGCAGGGCCCCGAACGAGCAGTACTTC
CDR3: CASRAPNEQYF
size: -
V: TRBV28
J: TRBJ2-7
D: -

DNA: TGTGCCAGCAGCTTAGAAGGAGCGGGAGGTTGGCAAGAGACCCAGTACTTC
CDR3: CASSLEGAGGWQETQYF
size: -
V: TRBV7-9
J: TRBJ2-5
D: TRBD2

DNA: TGTGCCAGCAGCTTAAGCACAGATACGCAGTATTTT
CDR3: CASSLSTDTQYF
size: -
V: TRBV7-8
J: TRBJ2-3
D: -

DNA: TGTGCCAGCAGACGGGACAGCCAGCCGAACACTGAAGCTTTCTTT
CDR3: CASRRDSQPNTEAFF
size: few
V: TRBV21-1
J: TRBJ1-1
D: -

DNA: TGTGCCAGCTCACCTCCCGGCACTAGCGGGAGGCCAGATACGCAGTATTTT
CDR3: CASSPPGTSGRPDTQYF
size: -
V: TRBV18
J: TRBJ2-3
D: TRBD2

DNA: TGTGCCAGCAGCCTGCCGGGACAGCCGTATGGCTACACCTTC
CDR3: CASSLPGQPYGYTF
size: -
V: TRBV4-2
J: TRBJ1-2
D: TRBD1

DNA: TGCAGTGCTAGTCCTAGCTATGAGCAGTTCTTC
CDR3: CSASPSYEQFF
size: -
V: TRBV20-1
J: TRBJ2-1
D: -

DNA: TGTGCCAGCATCTTAGGAGGTCGGGGTGATTATGGCTACACCTTC
CDR3: CASILGGRGDYGYTF
size: -
V: TRBV28
J: TRBJ1-2
D: -

DNA: TGTGCCAGCAGCTTAGGTTCGATCATGAACACTGAAGCTTTCTTT
CDR3: CASSLGSIMNTEAFF
size: -
V: TRBV7-9
J: TRBJ1-1
D: -

DNA: TGTGCCAGCAGCGTCCGGGACAGGGGGCCGCAGTATTTT
CDR3: CASSVRDRGPQYF
size: -
V: TRBV5-6
J: TRBJ2-3
D: TRBD1

DNA: TGTGCCAGCATTCCCCCGGGACAATACCAAGAGACCCAGTACTTC
CDR3: CASIPPGQYQETQYF
size: -
V: TRBV28
J: TRBJ2-5
D: -

DNA: TGTGCCTGGAACTCCGGACAGAACAATCAGCCCCAGCATTTT
CDR3: CAWNSGQNNQPQHF
size: -
V: TRBV30
J: TRBJ1-5
D: -

DNA: TGCGCCAGTGTCGACAACAGAACCCATAGCAATCAGCCCCAGCATTTT
CDR3: CASVDNRTHSNQPQHF
size: -
V: TRBV5-1
J: TRBJ1-5
D: -

DNA: TGTGCCAGCAGCCGACCGACAGGGGGACTGAACACCGGGGAGCTGTTTTTT
CDR3: CASSRPTGGLNTGELFF
size: -
V: TRBV5-4
J: TRBJ2-2
D: TRBD1

DNA: TGTGCCAGCAGCCAACCCTCCTCCTCCGGAATTTATGGCTACACCTTC
CDR3: CASSQPSSSGIYGYTF
size: -
V: TRBV4-2
J: TRBJ1-2
D: -

DNA: TGTGCCAGCAGCTTAGCCGTGACGCCGGTCTCTGAAGCTTTCTTT
CDR3: CASSLAVTPVSEAFF
size: few
V: TRBV7-8
J: TRBJ1-1
D: -

DNA: TGTGCCAGCAGTTTGGACGGGAGGTTCGGCACCGGGGAGCTGTTTTTT
CDR3: CASSLDGRFGTGELFF
size: -
V: TRBV2
J: TRBJ2-2
D: TRBD2

DNA: TGTGCCAGCAGTGAACCCGGGGCCCCAGAGACCCAGTACTTC
CDR3: CASSEPGAPETQYF
size: -
V: TRBV2
J: TRBJ2-5
D: -

DNA: TGTGCCAGCAGCCAAGATCAGTGGCAGGGTAGGGAGACCCAGTACTTC
CDR3: CASSQDQWQGRETQYF
size: -
V: TRBV4-2
J: TRBJ2-5
D: -

DNA: TGTGCCAGCAAGTGGGATTACTGGGCCAAAAACATTCAGTACTTC
CDR3: CASKWDYWAKNIQYF
size: -
V: TRBV5-5
J: TRBJ2-4
D: -

DNA: TGCGCCAGCAGCTTGGGAGGGACAGGTCGAAACGAGCAGTACTTC
CDR3: CASSLGGTGRNEQYF
size: -
V: TRBV5-1
J: TRBJ2-7
D: TRBD1